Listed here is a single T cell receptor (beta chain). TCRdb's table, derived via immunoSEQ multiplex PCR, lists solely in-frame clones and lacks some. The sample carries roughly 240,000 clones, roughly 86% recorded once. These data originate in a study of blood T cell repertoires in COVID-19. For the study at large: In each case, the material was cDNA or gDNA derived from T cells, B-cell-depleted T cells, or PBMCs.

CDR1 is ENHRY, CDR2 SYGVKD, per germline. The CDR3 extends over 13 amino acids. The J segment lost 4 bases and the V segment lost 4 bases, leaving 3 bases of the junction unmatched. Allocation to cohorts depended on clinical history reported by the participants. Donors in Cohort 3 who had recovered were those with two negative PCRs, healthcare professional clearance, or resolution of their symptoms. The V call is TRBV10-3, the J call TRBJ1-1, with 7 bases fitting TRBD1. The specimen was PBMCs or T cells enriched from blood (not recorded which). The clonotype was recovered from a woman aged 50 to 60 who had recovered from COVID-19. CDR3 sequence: CAISGQGGTEAFF. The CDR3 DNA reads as TGTGCCATCAGTGGGCAGGGGGGCACTGAAGCTTTCTTT.